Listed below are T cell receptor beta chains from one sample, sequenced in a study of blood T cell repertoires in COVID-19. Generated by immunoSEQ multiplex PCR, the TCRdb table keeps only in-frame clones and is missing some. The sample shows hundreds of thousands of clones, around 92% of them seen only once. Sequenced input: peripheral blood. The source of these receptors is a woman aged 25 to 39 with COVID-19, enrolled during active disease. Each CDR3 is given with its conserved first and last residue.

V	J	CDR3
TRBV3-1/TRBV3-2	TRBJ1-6	CASSSGGGAGSPLHF
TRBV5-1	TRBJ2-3	CASSEMRDTQYF
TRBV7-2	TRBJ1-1	CASSLVGGDTEAFF
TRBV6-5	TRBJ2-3	CASSRQGANTDTQYF
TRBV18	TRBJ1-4	CASSRYSGTNLLF
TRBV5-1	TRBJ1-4	CASSLAGRRDEKLFF
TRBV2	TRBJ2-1	CASRTSGRPPNNEQFF
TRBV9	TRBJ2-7	CASNVKQGSLYEQYF
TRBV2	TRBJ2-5	CASSDTRGRGETQYF
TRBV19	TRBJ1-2	CASSITGGTNYGYTF
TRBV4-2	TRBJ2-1	CASSQGTGGQFF
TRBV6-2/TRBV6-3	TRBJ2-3	CASSFPQGTSTDTQYF
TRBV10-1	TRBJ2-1	CASSESKREYNEQFF
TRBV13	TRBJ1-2	CASTPRTGSYGYTF
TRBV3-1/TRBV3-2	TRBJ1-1	CASSPGEWPEAFF
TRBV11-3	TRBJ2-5	CASSEHRGPGQETQYF
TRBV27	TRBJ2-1	CASSPRWGQGKNEQFF
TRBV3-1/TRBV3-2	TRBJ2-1	CASRRGNEQFF
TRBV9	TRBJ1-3	CASSVDWGVLSGNTIYF
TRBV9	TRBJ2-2	CASSVGGDTGELFF
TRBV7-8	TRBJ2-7	CASSPGGRADSYEQYF
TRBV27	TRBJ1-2	CASKGTASGYTF
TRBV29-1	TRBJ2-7	CSVVAVSYEQYF